This TCR beta chain is from a study of blood T cells in healthy people across ages (dated by TCRdb to between 2015 and 2016). Turning to the overall study: Template switching captured roughly one uniquely barcoded TCR beta cDNA molecule per two T cells in model experiments. Donors were grouped into four age groups: young (average roughly 15 years), middle-aged (39), aged (over 55) and long-lived (about 90). To track age-related changes in TCR beta repertoire diversity, the study relied on deep sequencing normalized with unique cDNA molecular identifiers. Two additional independent replicas of 1 million unique cDNA reads from the same blood draw were analyzed for two donors (one aged 18 to 29 and one aged 80 or older). To avoid experimental bias, donors of different ages were randomly spread across the sequencing lanes.

Donors were about 36 systemically healthy Caucasian individuals from Russia aged roughly 6 to 95 years. Each donor gave ten milliliters of peripheral blood, collected into EDTA-treated Vacutainer tubes. Ficoll-Paque density-gradient centrifugation was used to isolate PBMCs, with at least 6 million obtained per sample. Trizol reagent was used to extract total RNA from the PBMCs, yielding at least 5.5 micrograms per sample. For every donor, an aliquot of PBMCs went through flow cytometry to measure the percentages of naive CD45RAhigh/CD27high T cells. Comments on this clonotype: Its cognate antigen has yet to be identified. Base qualities were left out, and no much larger clone turns up one base away.

Beyond this particular receptor, the publication reports: Compared with the aged group, more naive CD4+ T cells, fewer expanded clones and increased TCR diversity were shown by the long-lived group, suggesting age selection. Estimates of total diversity based on one million sequenced T cells were considered lower bounds and underestimates. Because the CMV infection status of the donors was unknown, age-related changes in expanded clonotypes may potentially have been confounded. Conclusive comparison of naive and antigen-experienced compartments was prevented by the profiling of bulk unsorted PBMCs. A strong correlation was found between observed TCR beta diversity and the percentage of naive T cells measured by flow cytometry. Observed TCR beta diversity per million T cells fell roughly linearly with age, and a significant reduction was already apparent by age around 36.

The protocol used for the library was 5' RACE. Sequencer: Illumina HiSeq 2500. A second PCR of about 6 to 11 cycles was performed with a sample-barcoded 5' primer and a J-beta primer mix. A template-switch 5' adaptor carrying 12 random nucleotides introduced a unique molecular identifier onto each TCR beta cDNA molecule. At least 2.5 million CDR3-containing paired-end reads were obtained from each sample. The Mint cDNA synthesis kit, primed by a TRBC-specific oligonucleotide, was used to synthesize first-strand cDNA from all RNA. Following uracil-DNA glycosylase treatment, all cDNA underwent a first 18-cycle PCR with the universal primers M1SS and BC2_uni_R. Concerning the study's data processing: For normalization, 1 million high-quality reads were randomly selected from each sample, with every read carrying a distinct molecular identifier. Instead of being binned into consensus sequences, reads with shared molecular identifiers were discarded. MiTCR, with a Q25 quality threshold and the strictest error-elimination algorithm, was used for CDR3 identification, clonotype clustering and error correction. A nonparametric unseen species model with Euler transformation was used to estimate lower-bound total TCR beta diversity. TCRdb ran its own pipeline on the public reads, namely fastp trimming at Q25 and MiXCR clone calling, and kept in-frame beta chains. Each entry merges the rows of one CDR3 protein and shows their most common DNA and genes. The V and J calls and clone size are TCRdb's, not the authors'. The sample table lists around 1.5 million distinct CDR3 sequences, around 59% of them with a count of one. The ten largest clones take up over 5% of the sample.

Trimming removed 0 bases from V and 7 bases from J, leaving 13 bases between the germline ends. CDR1 and CDR2, looked up from the germline V gene (reference sequence), are LGHDT and YNNKEL. The CDR3 measures 15 amino acids from cysteine to phenylalanine. The DNA shown is the 45-base CDR3, in frame from base 1. The chain is made from TRBV3-1 and TRBJ1-5; no confident D gene assignment can be made. Sequencing used blood. The source is a man aged 18 to 29 in good health. The CDR3 protein sequence reads: CASSQDLTPLQPQHF. At the DNA level, the sequence is TGTGCCAGCAGCCAAGATCTAACACCGCTCCAGCCCCAGCATTTT.